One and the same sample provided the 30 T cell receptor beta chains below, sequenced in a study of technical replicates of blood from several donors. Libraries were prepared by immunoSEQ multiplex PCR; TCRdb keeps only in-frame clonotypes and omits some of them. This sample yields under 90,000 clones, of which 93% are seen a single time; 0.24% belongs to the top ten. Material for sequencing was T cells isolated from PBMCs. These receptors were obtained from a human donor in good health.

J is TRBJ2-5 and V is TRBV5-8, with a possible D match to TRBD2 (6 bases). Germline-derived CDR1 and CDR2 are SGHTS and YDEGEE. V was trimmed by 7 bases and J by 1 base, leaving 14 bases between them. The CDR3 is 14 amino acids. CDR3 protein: CASSFLALQETQYF. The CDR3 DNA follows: TGTGCCAGCTCTTTCCTAGCGCTCCAAGAGACCCAGTACTTC.

The chain's CDR3 is CASSLWGTEGYF. CDR3 DNA: TGTGCCAGCAGTTTATGGGGGACGGAGGGGTACTTC. The chain uses TRBV28 and TRBJ2-7; D might be TRBD2 (6 bases). The germline CDR1 and CDR2 sequences are MDHEN and SYDVKM. The CDR3 runs to 12 residues. V was shortened by 0 bases and J by 12 bases, with 12 bases between the two germline ends.

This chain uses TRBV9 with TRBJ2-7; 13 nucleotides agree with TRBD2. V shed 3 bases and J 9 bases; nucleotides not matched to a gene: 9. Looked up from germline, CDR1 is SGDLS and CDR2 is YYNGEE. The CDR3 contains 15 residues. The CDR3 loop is CASSGGTSGEPRQYF. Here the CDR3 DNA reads TGTGCCAGCAGCGGGGGGACTAGCGGGGAGCCGAGGCAGTACTTC.

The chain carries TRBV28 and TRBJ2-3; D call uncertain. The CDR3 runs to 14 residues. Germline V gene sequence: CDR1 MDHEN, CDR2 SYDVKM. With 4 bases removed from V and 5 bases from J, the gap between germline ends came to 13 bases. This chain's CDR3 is CASSSPVVLDTQYF. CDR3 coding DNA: TGTGCCAGCAGTTCCCCGGTGGTTTTAGATACGCAGTATTTT.

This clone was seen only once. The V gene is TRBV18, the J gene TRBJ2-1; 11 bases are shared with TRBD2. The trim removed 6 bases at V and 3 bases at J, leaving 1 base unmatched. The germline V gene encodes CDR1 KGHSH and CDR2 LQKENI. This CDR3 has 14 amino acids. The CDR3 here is CASSTSGVYNEQFF. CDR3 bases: TGTGCCAGCTCGACTAGCGGGGTCTACAATGAGCAGTTCTTC.

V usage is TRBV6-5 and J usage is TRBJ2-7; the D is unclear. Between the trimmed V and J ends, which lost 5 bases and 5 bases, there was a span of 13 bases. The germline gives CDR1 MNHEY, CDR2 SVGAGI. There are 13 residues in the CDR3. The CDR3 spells CASSPRFADEQYF. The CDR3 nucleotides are TGTGCCAGCAGTCCCCGTTTCGCGGACGAGCAGTACTTC.

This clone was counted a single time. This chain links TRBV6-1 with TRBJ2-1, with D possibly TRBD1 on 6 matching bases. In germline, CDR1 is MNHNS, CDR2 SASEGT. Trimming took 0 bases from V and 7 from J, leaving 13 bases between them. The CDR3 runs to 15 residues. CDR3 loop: CASSEALGRGNEQFF. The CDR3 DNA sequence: TGTGCCAGCAGTGAAGCGCTGGGCAGGGGAAATGAGCAGTTCTTC.

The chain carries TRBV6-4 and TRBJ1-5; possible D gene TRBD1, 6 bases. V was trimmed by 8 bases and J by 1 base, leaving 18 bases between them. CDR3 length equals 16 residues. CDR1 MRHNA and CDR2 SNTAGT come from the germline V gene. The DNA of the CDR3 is TGTGCCAGCGCGGAGGGAGGGGGGTTGAGCAATCAGCCCCAGCATTTT. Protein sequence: CASAEGGGLSNQPQHF.

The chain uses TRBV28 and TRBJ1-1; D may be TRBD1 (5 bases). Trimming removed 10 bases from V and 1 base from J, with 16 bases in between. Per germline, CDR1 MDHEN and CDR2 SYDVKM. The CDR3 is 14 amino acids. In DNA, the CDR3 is TGTGCCATCAGGGCAGGGTCCTCGAACACTGAAGCTTTCTTT. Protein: CAIRAGSSNTEAFF. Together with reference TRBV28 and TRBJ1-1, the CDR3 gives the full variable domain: DVKVTQSSRYLVKRTGEKVFLECVQDMDHENMFWYRQDPGLGLRLIYFSYDVKMKEKGDIPEGYSVSREKKERFSLILESASTNQTSMYLCAIRAGSSNTEAFFGQGTRLTVV.

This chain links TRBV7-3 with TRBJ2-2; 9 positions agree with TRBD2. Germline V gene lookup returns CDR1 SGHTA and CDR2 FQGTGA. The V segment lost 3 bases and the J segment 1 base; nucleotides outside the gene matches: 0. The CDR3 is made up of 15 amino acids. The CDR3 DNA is TGTGCCAGCAGCTTTAGCGGGGGGAACACCGGGGAGCTGTTTTTT. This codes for CASSFSGGNTGELFF.

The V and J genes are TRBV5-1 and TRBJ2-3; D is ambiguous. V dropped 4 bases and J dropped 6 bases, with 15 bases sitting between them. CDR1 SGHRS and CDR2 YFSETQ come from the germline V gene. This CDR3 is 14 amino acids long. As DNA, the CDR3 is TGCGCCAGCAGCCTCGAGTCCATCGGGGATACGCAGTATTTT. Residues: CASSLESIGDTQYF.

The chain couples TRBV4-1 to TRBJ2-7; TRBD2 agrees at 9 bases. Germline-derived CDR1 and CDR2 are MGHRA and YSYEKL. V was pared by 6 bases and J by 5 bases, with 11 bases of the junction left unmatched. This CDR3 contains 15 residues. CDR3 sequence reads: CASRPSPGTSNEQYF. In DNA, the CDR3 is TGCGCCAGCAGGCCTTCTCCCGGGACTAGCAACGAGCAGTACTTC.

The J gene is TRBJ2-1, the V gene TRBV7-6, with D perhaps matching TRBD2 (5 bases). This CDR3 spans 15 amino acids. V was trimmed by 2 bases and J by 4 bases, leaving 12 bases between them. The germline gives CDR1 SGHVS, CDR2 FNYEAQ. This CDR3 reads CASSLITGNYNEQFF. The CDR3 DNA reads TGTGCCAGCAGCTTAATAACGGGAAATTACAATGAGCAGTTCTTC.

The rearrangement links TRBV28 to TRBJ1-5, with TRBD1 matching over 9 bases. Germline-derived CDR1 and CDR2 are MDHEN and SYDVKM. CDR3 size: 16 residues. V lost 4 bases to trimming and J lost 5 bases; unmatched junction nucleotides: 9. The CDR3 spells CASSSGTGYNHQPQHF. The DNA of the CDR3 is TGTGCCAGCAGTTCTGGGACAGGGTATAATCATCAGCCCCAGCATTTT. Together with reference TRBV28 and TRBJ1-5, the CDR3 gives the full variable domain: DVKVTQSSRYLVKRTGEKVFLECVQDMDHENMFWYRQDPGLGLRLIYFSYDVKMKEKGDIPEGYSVSREKKERFSLILESASTNQTSMYLCASSSGTGYNHQPQHFGDGTRLSIL.

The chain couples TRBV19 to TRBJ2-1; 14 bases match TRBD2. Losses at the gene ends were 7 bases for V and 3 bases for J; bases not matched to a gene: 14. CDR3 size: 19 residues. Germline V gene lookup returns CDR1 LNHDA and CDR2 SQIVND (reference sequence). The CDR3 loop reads CASTQPSGLAGGSYNEQFF. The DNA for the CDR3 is TGTGCCAGTACCCAACCATCCGGACTAGCGGGAGGTAGCTACAATGAGCAGTTCTTC. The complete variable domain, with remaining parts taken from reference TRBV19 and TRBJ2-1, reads DGGITQSPKYLFRKEGQNVTLSCEQNLNHDAMYWYRQDPGQGLRLIYYSQIVNDFQKGDIAEGYSVSREKKESFPLTVTSAQKNPTAFYLCASTQPSGLAGGSYNEQFFGPGTRLTVL.

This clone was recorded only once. In nucleotides, the CDR3 is TGTGCCAGTAGTATGTCCCCAAGCACCTACAATGAGCAGTTCTTC. It yields the protein CASSMSPSTYNEQFF. J is TRBJ2-1 and V is TRBV19, with D hard to call. Trimming removed 3 bases from V and 2 bases from J, with 11 bases in between. This CDR3 is built from 15 residues. CDR1 is LNHDA, CDR2 SQIVND, per germline (reference sequence).

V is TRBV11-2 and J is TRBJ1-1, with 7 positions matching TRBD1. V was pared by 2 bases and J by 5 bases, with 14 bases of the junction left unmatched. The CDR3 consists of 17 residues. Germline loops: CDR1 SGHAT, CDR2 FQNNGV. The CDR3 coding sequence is TGTGCCAGCAGCTTATTAGCGAAGGGGGCAAGAGGGACTGAAGCTTTCTTT. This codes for CASSLLAKGARGTEAFF.

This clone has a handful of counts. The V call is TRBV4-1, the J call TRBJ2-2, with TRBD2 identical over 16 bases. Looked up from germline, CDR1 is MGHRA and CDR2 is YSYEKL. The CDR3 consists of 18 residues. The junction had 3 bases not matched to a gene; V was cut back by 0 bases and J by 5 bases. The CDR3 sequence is CASSQEGLAGGETGELFF. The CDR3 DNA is TGCGCCAGCAGCCAAGAGGGACTAGCGGGGGGGGAAACCGGGGAGCTGTTTTTT.

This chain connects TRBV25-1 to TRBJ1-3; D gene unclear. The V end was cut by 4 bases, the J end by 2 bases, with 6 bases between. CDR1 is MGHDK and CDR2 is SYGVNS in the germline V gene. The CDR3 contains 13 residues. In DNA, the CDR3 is TGTGCCAGCAGTGCGGGGACTGGAAACACCATATATTTT. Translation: CASSAGTGNTIYF.

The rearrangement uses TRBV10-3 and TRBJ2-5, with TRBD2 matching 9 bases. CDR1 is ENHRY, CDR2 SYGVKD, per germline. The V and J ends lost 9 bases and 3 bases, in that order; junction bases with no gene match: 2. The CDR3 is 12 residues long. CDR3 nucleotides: TGTGCCATTGGGACTAGCAAAGAGACCCAGTACTTC. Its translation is CAIGTSKETQYF.

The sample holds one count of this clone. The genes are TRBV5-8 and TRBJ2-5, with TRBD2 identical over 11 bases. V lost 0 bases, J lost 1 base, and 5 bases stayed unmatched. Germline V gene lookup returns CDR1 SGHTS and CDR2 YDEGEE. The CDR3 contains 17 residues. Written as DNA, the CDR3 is TGTGCCAGCAGCTTGGGCCTAGCGGGGGGATTCCAAGAGACCCAGTACTTC. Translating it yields CASSLGLAGGFQETQYF.

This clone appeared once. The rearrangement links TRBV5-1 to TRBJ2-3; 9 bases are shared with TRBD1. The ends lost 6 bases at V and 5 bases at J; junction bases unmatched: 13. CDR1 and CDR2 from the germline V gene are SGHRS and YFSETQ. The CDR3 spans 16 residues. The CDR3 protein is CASTPPDRGGGDTQYF. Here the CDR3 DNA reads TGCGCCAGCACCCCTCCGGACAGGGGAGGCGGAGATACGCAGTATTTT.

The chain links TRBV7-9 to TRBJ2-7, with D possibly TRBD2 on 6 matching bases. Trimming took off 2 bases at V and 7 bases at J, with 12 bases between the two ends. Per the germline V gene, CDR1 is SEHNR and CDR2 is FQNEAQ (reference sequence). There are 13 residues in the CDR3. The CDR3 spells CASSLTGVGEQYF. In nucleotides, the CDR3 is TGTGCCAGCAGCTTAACGGGAGTAGGAGAGCAGTACTTC.

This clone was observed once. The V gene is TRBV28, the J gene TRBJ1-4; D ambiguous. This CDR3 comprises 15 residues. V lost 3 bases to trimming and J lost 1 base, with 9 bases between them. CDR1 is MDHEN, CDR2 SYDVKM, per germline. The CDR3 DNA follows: TGTGCCAGCAGTTTGACATTCGGAACTAATGAAAAACTGTTTTTT. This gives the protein CASSLTFGTNEKLFF.

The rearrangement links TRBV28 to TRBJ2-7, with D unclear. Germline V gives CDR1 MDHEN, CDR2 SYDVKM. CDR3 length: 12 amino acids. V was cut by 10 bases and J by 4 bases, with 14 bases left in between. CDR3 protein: CATGSLAYEQYF. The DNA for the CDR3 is TGTGCCACCGGGTCTCTCGCTTACGAGCAGTACTTC. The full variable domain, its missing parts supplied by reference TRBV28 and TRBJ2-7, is DVKVTQSSRYLVKRTGEKVFLECVQDMDHENMFWYRQDPGLGLRLIYFSYDVKMKEKGDIPEGYSVSREKKERFSLILESASTNQTSMYLCATGSLAYEQYFGPGTRLTVT.

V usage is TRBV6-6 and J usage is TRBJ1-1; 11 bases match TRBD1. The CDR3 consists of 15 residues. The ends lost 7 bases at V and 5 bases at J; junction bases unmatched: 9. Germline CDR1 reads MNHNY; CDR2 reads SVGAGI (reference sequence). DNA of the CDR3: TGTGCCAGCACCCAGGGACAGGGGGGTTGGACTGAAGCTTTCTTT. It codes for CASTQGQGGWTEAFF.

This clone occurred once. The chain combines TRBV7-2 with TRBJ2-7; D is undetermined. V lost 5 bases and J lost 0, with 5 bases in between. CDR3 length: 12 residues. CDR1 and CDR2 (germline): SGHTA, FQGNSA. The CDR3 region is CASSHSSYEQYF. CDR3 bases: TGTGCCAGCAGCCACTCCTCCTACGAGCAGTACTTC.

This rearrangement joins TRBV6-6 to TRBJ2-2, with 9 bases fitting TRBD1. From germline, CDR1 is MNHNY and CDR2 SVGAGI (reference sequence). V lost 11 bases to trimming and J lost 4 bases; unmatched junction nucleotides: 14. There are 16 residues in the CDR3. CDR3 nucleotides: TGTGCCGCTAACTACAGGGGGCTCTTCGGCACCGGGGAGCTGTTTTTT. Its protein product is CAANYRGLFGTGELFF.

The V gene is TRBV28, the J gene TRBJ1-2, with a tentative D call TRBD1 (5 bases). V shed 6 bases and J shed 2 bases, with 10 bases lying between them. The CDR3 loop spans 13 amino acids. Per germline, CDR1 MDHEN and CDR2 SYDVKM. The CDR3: CASRRGGNYGYTF. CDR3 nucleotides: TGTGCCAGCAGAAGGGGAGGAAACTATGGCTACACCTTC.

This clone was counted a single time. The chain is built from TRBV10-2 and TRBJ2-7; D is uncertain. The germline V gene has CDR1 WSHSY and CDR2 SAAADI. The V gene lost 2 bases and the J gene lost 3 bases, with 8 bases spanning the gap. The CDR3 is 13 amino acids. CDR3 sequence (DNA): TGCGCCAGCAGTGAGCCCAGAATCTACGAGCAGTACTTC. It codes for CASSEPRIYEQYF.